A selection of T cell receptor beta chains follows, all from one sample in a study of shared clonotypes between healthy human individuals. This table comes from immunoSEQ multiplex PCR, and its TCRdb copy is limited to in-frame clones, with some not included. The sample has about 2.1 million clones, more than 85% seen once. Sequences were obtained from naive CD8+ T cells from PBMCs. Receptors originate from a man aged 18-30 years in good health. Some clones in this sample may be carry-over from other donors' samples. CDR3s include the opening cysteine and the closing phenylalanine or tryptophan. The order of the fields is V gene, J gene, D gene, clone size, CDR3 DNA, CDR3 protein. A D gene is named only where the DNA matches it firmly. Some rows have no size entry. The others give once, few or many, or a class for an expanded clone.

TRBV9	TRBJ1-1	NA	NA	TGTGCCAGCACCAGGGAGGGCCATAATGGTGAAGCTTTCTTT	CASTREGHNGEAFF
TRBV4-3	TRBJ2-7	NA	NA	TGCGCCAGCAGCCAAAACCGGGCCCAACCATACGAGCAGTACTTC	CASSQNRAQPYEQYF
TRBV2	TRBJ1-5	NA	NA	TGTGCCAGCAGTGAGGGCAGGGGTCAGGGTCAGCCCCAGCATTTT	CASSEGRGQGQPQHF
TRBV4-3	TRBJ1-6	NA	NA	TGCGCCAGCAGCCAAGATGGGGGTTATAATTCACCCCTCCACTTT	CASSQDGGYNSPLHF
TRBV2	TRBJ1-3	NA	NA	TGTGCCAGCAGTGAATGGTCCCCCTCTGGAAACACCATATATTTT	CASSEWSPSGNTIYF
TRBV2	TRBJ2-4	NA	NA	TGTGCCAGCAGGCTTTCAGGGGTATCGGACAAAAACATTCAGTACTTC	CASRLSGVSDKNIQYF
TRBV7-9	TRBJ1-3	NA	NA	TGTGCCAGCAGCCCCCGGGGACTCAATAGGGCCATATATTTT	CASSPRGLNRAIYF
TRBV19	TRBJ2-1	TRBD2	NA	TGTGCCAGTACCACTAGCGGGAGATCTATCAATGAGCAGTTCTTC	CASTTSGRSINEQFF
TRBV19	TRBJ2-1	NA	NA	TGTGCCAGTAGTATAGTCGAGAGCTCCTACAATGAGCAGTTCTTC	CASSIVESSYNEQFF
TRBV30	TRBJ2-1	TRBD2	NA	TGTGCCTGGAGTCTGCCGGGACTAGCGGCCTACAATGAGCAGTTCTTC	CAWSLPGLAAYNEQFF
TRBV4-1	TRBJ2-5	TRBD2	NA	TGCGCCAGCAGCACTCGGACTAGCGGGTGGAGGAGCGCCCAGTACTTC	CASSTRTSGWRSAQYF
TRBV5-5	TRBJ2-7	NA	once	TGTGCCAGCACCCCCTCCCATCCGCGTGCCTCCTACGAGCAGTACTTC	CASTPSHPRASYEQYF
TRBV10-3	TRBJ2-7	NA	NA	TGTGCCATCAGTGAGGGATACGAGCAGTACTTC	CAISEGYEQYF
TRBV7-3	TRBJ1-4	NA	NA	TGTGCCAGCAGCTTAACGGGACGGCGGATTGGGGAAAAACTGTTTTTT	CASSLTGRRIGEKLFF
TRBV30	TRBJ2-3	NA	NA	TGTGCCTGGACCCGAACACCCCGGAGGCGGGGCCCAGATACGCAGTATTTT	CAWTRTPRRRGPDTQYF
TRBV6-5	TRBJ2-1	TRBD2	NA	TGTGCCAGCAGTTACTCACTAGCGGGCTCCTACAATGAGCAGTTCTTC	CASSYSLAGSYNEQFF
TRBV29-1	TRBJ1-2	NA	NA	TGCAGCGTTGAAGACTACAGGCGGTATGGCTACACCTTC	CSVEDYRRYGYTF